A selection of T cell receptor beta chains follows, all from one sample in a study of blood T cell repertoires in COVID-19. Assay: immunoSEQ multiplex PCR; the TCRdb copy retains only in-frame clones and omits some. The profile shows 310,000 or so clones, 83% of them singletons. Input material: peripheral blood. These receptors came from a woman aged 50 to 65 with acute or convalescent COVID-19. Each CDR3 is given with its conserved first and last residue. Each record gives: V gene, clone size, D gene, J gene, CDR3 DNA, CDR3 protein. D genes are given only for firm matches. A row's size may be missing; if present it is once, few, many or a size class.

>TRBV7-3|once|TRBD1|TRBJ1-1
TGTGCCAGCAGCTCAACAGGGGGCAAAACTGAAGCTTTCTTT
CASSSTGGKTEAFF
>TRBV18|NA|TRBD1|TRBJ1-2
TGTGCCAGCTCACCACCGGGGACAGGGTTTGGCTACACCTTC
CASSPPGTGFGYTF
>TRBV6-5|NA|TRBD1|TRBJ1-3
TGTGCCAGCAGTTACGACGGGACAGGGGGCGGAAACACCATATATTTT
CASSYDGTGGGNTIYF
>TRBV7-8|once|TRBD1|TRBJ1-2
TGTGCCAGCAGCTCCATGCAGGGGGCGGGGGGCTACACCTTC
CASSSMQGAGGYTF
>TRBV5-4|NA|TRBD1|TRBJ2-1
TGTGCCAGCAGCCGGGACAGGGCTACTAATGAGCAGTTCTTC
CASSRDRATNEQFF
>TRBV6-5|NA|NA|TRBJ1-2
TGTGCCAGCAGTAGGGGCAGGTTACCTCTCGGTGGCTACACCTTC
CASSRGRLPLGGYTF
>TRBV7-9|NA|NA|TRBJ1-1
TGTGCCAGCAGCTTAGGGGAGACTGAAGCTTTCTTT
CASSLGETEAFF
>TRBV3-1/TRBV3-2|NA|TRBD1|TRBJ1-2
TGTGCCAGCAACCCCCAGACAGGGGGCTCTGGCTACACCTTC
CASNPQTGGSGYTF
>TRBV7-2|NA|NA|TRBJ2-1
TGTGCCAGCAGCTTAGTCAGCGGGTTGAGCAGTGAGCAGTTCTTC
CASSLVSGLSSEQFF
>TRBV5-6|NA|TRBD2|TRBJ2-5
TGTGCCAGCAGCCAGGGACTAGCGGAAGAGACCCAGTACTTC
CASSQGLAEETQYF
>TRBV21-1|NA|NA|TRBJ2-5
TGTGCAGGGACGGCGGGAGTGGAGACCCAGTACTTC
CAGTAGVETQYF
>TRBV22-1|NA|NA|TRBJ1-4
TGTCCTGGGAGCGCAGCTAATACTACGGGGGCAACTAATGAAAAACTGTTTTTT
CPGSAANTTGATNEKLFF
>TRBV7-2|NA|NA|TRBJ2-5
TGTGCCAGCAGCTGGAAACAGGATCGGGAAGAGACCCAGTACTTC
CASSWKQDREETQYF
>TRBV3-1/TRBV3-2|once|TRBD2|TRBJ2-7
TGTGCCAGCAGCCAGACTAGCGGACCCTACGAGCAGTACTTC
CASSQTSGPYEQYF
>TRBV5-1|few|TRBD1|TRBJ2-2
TGCGCCAGCAGCTTAGTGACAGGGGAACCCAAGGAGCTGTTTTTT
CASSLVTGEPKELFF
>TRBV2|NA|NA|TRBJ1-2
TGTGCCAGCAGGACGGGGGGAGGCTATGGCTACACCTTC
CASRTGGGYGYTF
>TRBV18|NA|TRBD2|TRBJ2-2
TGTGCCAGCTCACGGGGGACTAGCGGCACCGGGGAGCTGTTTTTT
CASSRGTSGTGELFF
>TRBV25-1|NA|NA|TRBJ1-5
TGTGCCAGCAGTGAAACGGGAGGGAGTCAGCCCCAGCATTTT
CASSETGGSQPQHF
>TRBV30|few|NA|TRBJ2-1
TGTGCCTGGAGTGTAGGAGACTTGAATGAGCAGTTCTTC
CAWSVGDLNEQFF
>TRBV3-1/TRBV3-2|once|TRBD2|TRBJ2-1
TGTGCCAGCAGCCAAGCTAGCGGGATATACAATGAGCAGTTCTTC
CASSQASGIYNEQFF
>TRBV19|NA|TRBD1|TRBJ1-1
TGTGCCAGTAAACTACAGGGGGCAGGGGAGACTGAAGCTTTCTTT
CASKLQGAGETEAFF
>TRBV24-1|NA|NA|TRBJ2-3
TGTGCCACCAGTGATTTGGCGGGGCGGACGCAGTATTTT
CATSDLAGRTQYF
>TRBV28|NA|TRBD2|TRBJ2-1
TGTGCCAGCAGTCCCAGCGGGAGGGAGCCCAAGTTCTTC
CASSPSGREPKFF
>TRBV10-3|NA|NA|TRBJ1-2
TGTGCCATCAGTGAGTCGGCAGGGGCCGGCTACACCTTC
CAISESAGAGYTF
>TRBV2|NA|NA|TRBJ2-5
TGTGCCAGCAGTAGAGCGTCGATGGCGGGGAAAGAGACCCAGTACTTC
CASSRASMAGKETQYF
>TRBV5-4|NA|NA|TRBJ1-2
TGTGCCAGCAGCTTGGCAACTAGCTACACCTTC
CASSLATSYTF
>TRBV5-1|NA|NA|TRBJ1-1
TGCGCCAGCAGCAGCTACAGGAACACTGAAGCTTTCTTT
CASSSYRNTEAFF